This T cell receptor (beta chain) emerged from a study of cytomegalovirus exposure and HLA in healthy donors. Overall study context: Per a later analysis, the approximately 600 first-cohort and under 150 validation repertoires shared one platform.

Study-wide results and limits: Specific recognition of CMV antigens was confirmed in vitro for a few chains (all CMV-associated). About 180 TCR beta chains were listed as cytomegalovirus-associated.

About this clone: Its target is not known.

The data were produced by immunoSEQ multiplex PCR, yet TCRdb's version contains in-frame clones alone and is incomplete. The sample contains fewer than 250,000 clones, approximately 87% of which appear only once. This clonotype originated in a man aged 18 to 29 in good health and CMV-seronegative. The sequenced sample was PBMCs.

CDR3 nucleotide sequence: TGTGCCATCAGGGGGACAGCCAATCAGCCCCAGCATTTT. Its translation is CAIRGTANQPQHF. The chain is built from TRBV10-3 and TRBJ1-5, with 7 bases that match TRBD1. Germline V lookup: CDR1 ENHRY, CDR2 SYGVKD. Trimming took 6 bases from V and 3 from J; bases not matched to a gene: 2. This CDR3 spans 13 amino acids.